This entry lists 9 T cell receptor beta chains sequenced from one sample in a study of T cell repertoires and Cas9 in healthy adults (dated by TCRdb to the late 2010s). Receptor amplification or capture employed the immunoSEQ multiplex PCR assay. TCRdb mirrors the immuneACCESS table, restricted to in-frame sequences. Some clones are absent from its copies; in checked studies, under half trace to an unresolved V gene, and the reason for the others is unknown. The table for this sample lists 13,000 to 15,000 clones; roughly 87% of them were counted only once. Of the sample, about 1.6% is held by the ten largest clones. The sample consisted of Tregs (CD4+, CD25+, CD127-, CD137-, CD154-) from PBMCs; culture status not recorded. These TCRs come from a human donor in good health.

This chain links TRBV7-8 with TRBJ2-7, with TRBD1 matching over 8 bases. This CDR3 has 15 amino acids. After removal of 5 bases from V and 1 base from J, the junction contained 7 bases not matched to a gene. Germline assignment: CDR1 SGHVS and CDR2 FQNEAQ. In DNA, the CDR3 is TGTGCCAGCAGCAGAGAGACAGGGGTTTCCTACGAGCAGTACTTC. Translated: CASSRETGVSYEQYF.

The V gene is TRBV7-2, the J gene TRBJ2-7; the match to TRBD2 covers 9 bases. The CDR3 contains 13 residues. Per germline, CDR1 SGHTA and CDR2 FQGNSA. V gave up 5 bases and J gave up 7 bases; unmatched junction bases: 6. CDR3 region: CASSPRRGGEQYV. CDR3 nucleotide sequence: TGTGCCAGCAGCCCCCGGCGGGGGGGAGAGCAGTACGTC.

This clone has more than one count but fewer than ten. The rearrangement links TRBV6-4 to TRBJ2-7; TRBD1 is a possible D gene (5 bases). The ends were cut back, 5 bases at V and 3 bases at J, with 17 bases in the middle. CDR3 length: 15 amino acids. Germline V lookup: CDR1 MRHNA, CDR2 SNTAGT. Written as DNA, the CDR3 is TGTGCCAGCAGTTTGGTAGGGGAAGGCGGCTACGAGCAGTACTTC. Translation gives CASSLVGEGGYEQYF.

The chain employs TRBV7-8 and TRBJ2-3, with unresolved D. Germline V lookup: CDR1 SGHVS, CDR2 FQNEAQ. This CDR3 has 12 amino acids. Trimming cost V 5 bases and J 7 bases, with 10 bases left between them. CDR3 bases: TGTGCCAGCAGCGAGGTGTCATATACGCAGTATTTT. Its translation is CASSEVSYTQYF. Full variable domain (outside the CDR3, taken from reference TRBV7-8 and TRBJ2-3): GAGVSQSPRYKVAKRGQDVALRCDPISGHVSLFWYQQALGQGPEFLTYFQNEAQLDKSGLPSDRFFAERPEGSVSTLKIQRTQQEDSAVYLCASSEVSYTQYFGPGTRLTVL.

The rearrangement uses TRBV5-1 and TRBJ1-3; 8 bases are a match to TRBD1. Germline V lookup: CDR1 SGHRS, CDR2 YFSETQ. V lost 3 bases, J lost 2 bases, and 4 bases stayed unmatched. The CDR3 consists of 15 residues. In DNA form, the CDR3 reads TGCGCCAGCAGCTCACTGACAGGGGCTGGAAACACCATATATTTT. Protein: CASSSLTGAGNTIYF.

CDR3 protein: CASGSGTNTGELFF. CDR3 nucleotides: TGTGCCAGCGGGAGCGGGACGAACACCGGGGAGCTGTTTTTT. The V call is TRBV11-2, the J call TRBJ2-2; 7 bases match TRBD2. Germline V gives CDR1 SGHAT, CDR2 FQNNGV. This CDR3 is built from 14 residues. V lost 8 bases, J lost 0 bases, and 3 bases stayed unmatched. Full variable domain (outside the CDR3, taken from reference TRBV11-2 and TRBJ2-2): EAGVAQSPRYKIIEKRQSVAFWCNPISGHATLYWYQQILGQGPKLLIQFQNNGVVDDSQLPKDRFSAERLKGVDSTLKIQPAKLEDSAVYLCASGSGTNTGELFFGEGSRLTVL.

This rearrangement joins TRBV6-5 to TRBJ1-1; D not resolved. Germline V gene sequence: CDR1 MNHEY, CDR2 SVGAGI. V lost 2 bases, J lost 4 bases, and 8 bases lay in between. The CDR3 length is 13 residues. CDR3 nucleotide sequence: TGTGCCAGCAGTTACGGGCGAGGCACTGAAGCTTTCTTT. It codes for CASSYGRGTEAFF.

The rearrangement joins TRBV19 to TRBJ2-3; D is possibly TRBD1 (6 bases). Trimming took 7 bases from V and 4 from J, leaving 15 bases between them. Germline values: CDR1 LNHDA, CDR2 SQIVND (reference sequence). This CDR3 region has 14 residues. CDR3 sequence: CASKSGVFPDTQYF. CDR3 in DNA: TGTGCCAGTAAGTCAGGGGTATTTCCAGATACGCAGTATTTT.

The chain employs TRBV23-1 and TRBJ2-1; TRBD2 matches 7 bases. TRBV23-1 is noted as an ORF with a role that remains uncertain. The CDR3 sequence is 15 residues long. J lost 0 bases, V lost 11 bases, and 10 bases had no gene match. The CDR3: CALPLADHSYNEQFF. The CDR3 nucleotides are TGCGCCCTACCCCTAGCGGACCACTCCTACAATGAGCAGTTCTTC.